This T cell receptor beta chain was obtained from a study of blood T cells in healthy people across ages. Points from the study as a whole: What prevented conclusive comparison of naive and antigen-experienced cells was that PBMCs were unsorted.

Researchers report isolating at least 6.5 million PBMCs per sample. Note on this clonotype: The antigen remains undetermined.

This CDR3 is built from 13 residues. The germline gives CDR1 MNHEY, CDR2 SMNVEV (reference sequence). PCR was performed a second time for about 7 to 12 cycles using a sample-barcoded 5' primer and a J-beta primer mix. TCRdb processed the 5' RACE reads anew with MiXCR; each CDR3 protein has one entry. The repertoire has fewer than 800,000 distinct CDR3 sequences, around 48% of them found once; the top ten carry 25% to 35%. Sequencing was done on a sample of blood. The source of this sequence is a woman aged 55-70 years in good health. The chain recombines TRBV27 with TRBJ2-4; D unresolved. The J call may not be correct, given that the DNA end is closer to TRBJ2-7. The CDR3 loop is CASSLSVVGEQYF. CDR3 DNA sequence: TGTGCCAGCAGTTTATCCGTCGTGGGCGAGCAGTACTTC.